This TCR beta chain was sequenced for a study of T cells expressing NK-cell markers. Study observations and caveats: Several donors likewise had their CD3+CD56-NKG2C+ fraction led by these clonotypes. In roughly 6 donors, dominant CD3+CD56+NKG2C+ clones formed about 1.0-7.5% of CD8+ cells.

About this clonotype: The target antigen is unknown.

The CDR3 is made up of 19 amino acids. The V gene's germline CDR1 is LGHNA and CDR2 YSLEER. From the 5' RACE reads, TCRdb lists one entry per CDR3 protein and no DNA. The table counts approximately 150,000 distinct CDR3 sequences; more than 10% lies in the top ten. The clonotype comes from a young man in good health. What was sequenced was blood T cells: a sorted CD56 or NKG2C T cell subset, CD4+ or CD8+ T cells, or bulk PBMC T cells (not recorded which). The chain couples TRBV4-3 to TRBJ2-1. CDR3 residues: CASSQEGYFSGKINNEQFF.